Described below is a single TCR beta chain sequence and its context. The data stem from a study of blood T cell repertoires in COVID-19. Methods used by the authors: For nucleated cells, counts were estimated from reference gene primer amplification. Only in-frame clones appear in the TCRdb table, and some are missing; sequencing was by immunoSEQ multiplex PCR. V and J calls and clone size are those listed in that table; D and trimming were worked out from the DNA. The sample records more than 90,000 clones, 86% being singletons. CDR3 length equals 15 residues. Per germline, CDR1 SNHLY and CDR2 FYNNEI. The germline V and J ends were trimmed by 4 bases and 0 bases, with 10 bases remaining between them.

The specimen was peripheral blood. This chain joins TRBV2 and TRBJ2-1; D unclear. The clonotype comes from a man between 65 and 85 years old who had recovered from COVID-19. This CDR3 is CASSGESSSYNEQFF. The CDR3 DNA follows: TGTGCCAGCAGTGGAGAGTCAAGCTCCTACAATGAGCAGTTCTTC. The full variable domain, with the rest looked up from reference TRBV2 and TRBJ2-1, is EPEVTQTPSHQVTQMGQEVILRCVPISNHLYFYWYRQILGQKVEFLVSFYNNEISEKSEIFDDQFSVERPDGSNFTLKIRSTKLEDSAMYFCASSGESSSYNEQFFGPGTRLTVL.